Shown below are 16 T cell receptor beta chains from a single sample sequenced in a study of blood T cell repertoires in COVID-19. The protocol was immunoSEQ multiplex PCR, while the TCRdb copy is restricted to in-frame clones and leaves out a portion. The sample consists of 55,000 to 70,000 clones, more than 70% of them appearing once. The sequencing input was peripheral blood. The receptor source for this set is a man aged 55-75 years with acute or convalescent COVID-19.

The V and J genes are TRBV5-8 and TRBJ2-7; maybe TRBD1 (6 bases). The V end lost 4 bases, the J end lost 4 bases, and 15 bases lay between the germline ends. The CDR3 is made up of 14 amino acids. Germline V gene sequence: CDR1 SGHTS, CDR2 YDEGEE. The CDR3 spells CASSATGLGYEQYF. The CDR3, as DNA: TGTGCCAGCAGCGCTACAGGGCTGGGATACGAGCAGTACTTC.

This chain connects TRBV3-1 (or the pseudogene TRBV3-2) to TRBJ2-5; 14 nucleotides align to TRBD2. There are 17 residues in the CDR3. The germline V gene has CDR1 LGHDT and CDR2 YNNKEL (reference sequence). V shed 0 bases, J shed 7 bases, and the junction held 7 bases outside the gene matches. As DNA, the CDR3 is TGTGCCAGCAGCCAAGACCCCTCCGGGACTAGCGGGGGGACCCAGTACTTC. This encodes CASSQDPSGTSGGTQYF.

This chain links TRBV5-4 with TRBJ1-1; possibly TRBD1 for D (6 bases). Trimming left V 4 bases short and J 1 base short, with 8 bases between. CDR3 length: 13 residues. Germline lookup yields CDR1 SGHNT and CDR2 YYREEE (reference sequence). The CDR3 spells CASSPQGNTEAFF. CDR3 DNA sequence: TGTGCCAGCAGCCCACAGGGGAACACTGAAGCTTTCTTT.

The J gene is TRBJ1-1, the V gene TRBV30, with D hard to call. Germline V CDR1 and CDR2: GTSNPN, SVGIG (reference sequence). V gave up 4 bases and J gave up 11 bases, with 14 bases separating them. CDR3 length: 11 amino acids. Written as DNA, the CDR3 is TGTGCCTGGAATCGGGAGGGTGGGGCTTTCTTT. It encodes CAWNREGGAFF.

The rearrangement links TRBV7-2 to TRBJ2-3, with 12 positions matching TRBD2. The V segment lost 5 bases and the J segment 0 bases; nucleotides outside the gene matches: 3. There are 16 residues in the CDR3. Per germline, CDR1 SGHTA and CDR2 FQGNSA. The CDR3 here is CASSRTSGASTDTQYF. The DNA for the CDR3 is TGTGCCAGCAGCCGGACTAGCGGGGCTAGCACAGATACGCAGTATTTT.

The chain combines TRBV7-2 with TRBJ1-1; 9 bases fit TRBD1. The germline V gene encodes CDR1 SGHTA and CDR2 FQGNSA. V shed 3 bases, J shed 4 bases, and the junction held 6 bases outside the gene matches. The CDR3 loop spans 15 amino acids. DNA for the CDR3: TGTGCCAGCAGCTTGTCACAGGGGGCCCTCACTGAAGCTTTCTTT. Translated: CASSLSQGALTEAFF.

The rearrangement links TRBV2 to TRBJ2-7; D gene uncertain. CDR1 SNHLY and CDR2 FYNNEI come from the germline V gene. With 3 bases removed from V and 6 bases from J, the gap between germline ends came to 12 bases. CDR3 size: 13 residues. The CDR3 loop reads CASSEVAASEQYF. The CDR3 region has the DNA TGTGCCAGCAGTGAGGTGGCAGCGTCCGAGCAGTACTTC.

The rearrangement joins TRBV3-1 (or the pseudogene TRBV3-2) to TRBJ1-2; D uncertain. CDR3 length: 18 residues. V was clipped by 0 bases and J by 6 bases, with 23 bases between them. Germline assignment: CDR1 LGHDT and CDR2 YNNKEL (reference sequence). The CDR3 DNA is TGTGCCAGCAGCCAAGATCGGATCGGGTGCCCGCTTCGACATGGCTACACCTTC. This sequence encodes CASSQDRIGCPLRHGYTF.

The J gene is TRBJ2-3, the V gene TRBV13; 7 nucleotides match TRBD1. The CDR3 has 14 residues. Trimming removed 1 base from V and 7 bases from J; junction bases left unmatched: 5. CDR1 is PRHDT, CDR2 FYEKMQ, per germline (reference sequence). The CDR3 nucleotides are TGTGCCAGCAGCTTAGATGAGGGGGCGAATACGCAGTATTTT. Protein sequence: CASSLDEGANTQYF.

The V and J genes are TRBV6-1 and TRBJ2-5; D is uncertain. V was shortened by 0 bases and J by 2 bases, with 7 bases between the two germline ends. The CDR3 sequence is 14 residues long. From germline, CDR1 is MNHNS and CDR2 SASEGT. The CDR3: CASSEAAGQETQYF. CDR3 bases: TGTGCCAGCAGTGAAGCTGCAGGTCAAGAGACCCAGTACTTC.

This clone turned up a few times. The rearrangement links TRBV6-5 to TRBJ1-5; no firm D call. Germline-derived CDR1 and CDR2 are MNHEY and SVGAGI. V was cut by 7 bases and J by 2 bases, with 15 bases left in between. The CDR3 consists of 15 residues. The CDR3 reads CASKDTSTGNQPQHF. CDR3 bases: TGTGCCAGCAAAGACACATCGACGGGCAATCAGCCCCAGCATTTT.

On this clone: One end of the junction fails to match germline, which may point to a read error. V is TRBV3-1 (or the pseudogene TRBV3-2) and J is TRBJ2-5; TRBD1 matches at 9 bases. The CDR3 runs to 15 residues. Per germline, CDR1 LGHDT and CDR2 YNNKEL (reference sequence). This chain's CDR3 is CASRHDRGLSETQYF. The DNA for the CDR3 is TGTGCCAGCCGCCACGACAGGGGGTTGTCAGAGACCCAGTACTTC.

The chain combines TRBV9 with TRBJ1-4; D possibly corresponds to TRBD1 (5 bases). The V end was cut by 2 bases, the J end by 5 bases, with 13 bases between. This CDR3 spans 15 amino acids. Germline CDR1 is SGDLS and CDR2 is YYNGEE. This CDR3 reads CASSVDSYPNEKLFF. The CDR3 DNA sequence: TGTGCCAGCAGCGTTGACAGCTACCCGAATGAAAAACTGTTTTTT.

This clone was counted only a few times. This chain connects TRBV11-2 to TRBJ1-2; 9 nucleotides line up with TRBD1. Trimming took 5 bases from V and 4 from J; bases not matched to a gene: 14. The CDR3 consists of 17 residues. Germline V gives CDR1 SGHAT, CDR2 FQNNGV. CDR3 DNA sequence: TGTGCCAGCAGCCCACGGGTCCCGGGACAGGGTTTCTATGGCTACACCTTC. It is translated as CASSPRVPGQGFYGYTF.

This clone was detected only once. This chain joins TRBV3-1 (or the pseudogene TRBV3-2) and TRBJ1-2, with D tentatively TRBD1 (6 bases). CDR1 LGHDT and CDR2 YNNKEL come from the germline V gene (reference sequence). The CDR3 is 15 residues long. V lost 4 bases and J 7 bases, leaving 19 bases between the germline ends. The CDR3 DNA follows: TGTGCCAGCAGCCCCAACTGGGGGCCCGATCCTGGCTACACCTTC. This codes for CASSPNWGPDPGYTF.

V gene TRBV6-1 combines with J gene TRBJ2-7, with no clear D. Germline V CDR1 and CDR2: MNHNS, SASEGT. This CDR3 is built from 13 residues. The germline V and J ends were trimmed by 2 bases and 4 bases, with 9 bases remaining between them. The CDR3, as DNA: TGTGCCAGCAGTGAACTTGTCGGGTACGAGCAGTACTTC. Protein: CASSELVGYEQYF.